This T cell receptor beta chain was recovered during a study of beta chain features in type 1 diabetes. Study findings and constraints: When Type 1 diabetes patients were examined, their TCRB CDR3s proved moderately but significantly shorter in all four CD4+ subsets.

As regards this clone: Its cognate antigen is unknown. The junction departs from germline at one end; a sequencing error may be responsible. Other nucleotide sequences in the sample specify the same CDR3.

CDR1 and CDR2 (germline): SGHTA, FQGNSA. The CDR3 runs to 13 residues. By way of CD45RO/CCR7/CD25/CD127/CD95/CD27, the CD4+ regulatory, stem cell-like memory, central memory and naive cells were sorted. Every isolated RNA sample was fully reverse transcribed, so sequencing captured expressed TCRB transcripts. The repertoire was sequenced with immunoSEQ multiplex PCR; TCRdb's copy has only in-frame clones and lacks some. This table holds a few hundred thousand clones, roughly 21% found once. The gene calls are TRBV7-2 and TRBJ1-5; D is undetermined. The sample was naive CD4+ T cells from blood. This clonotype was sampled from a young woman in good health. DNA for the CDR3: TGTGCCAGCAGCTTTTCAAACAATCAACCCCAGCATTTT. Residues: CASSFSNNQPQHF.